In this sample, the clone carrying this T cell receptor beta chain turned up many times. Its target is not known. The sample belongs to a study of T cell repertoires in cytomegalovirus infection. Overall study context: Public TCR beta signatures provided an indication of both CMV infection and a matching HLA type. Findings and caveats of the study: Based on cumulative public TCR beta family frequency, carriers of CMV plus the relevant HLA were identified.

The ends were cut back, 1 base at V and 7 bases at J, with 5 bases in the middle. The V gene's germline CDR1 is MNHNS and CDR2 SASEGT. The CDR3 length is 12 residues. TCRdb processed the reads anew with MiXCR; each CDR3 protein has one entry. The sample holds 100,000 to 150,000 distinct CDR3 sequences; roughly a quarter are singletons and the top ten take approximately 35%. The rearrangement joins TRBV6-1 to TRBJ2-1; D not certain. The receptor comes from a human donor in good health (CMV status not recorded). Some clones in this sample may be carry-over from other donors' samples. The specimen sequenced was PBMCs, sequenced either directly or after in vitro stimulation (not recorded which). CDR3 sequence: CASSEVRNEQFF. In DNA, the CDR3 is TGTGCCAGCAGTGAAGTGAGAAATGAGCAGTTCTTC.